This T cell receptor beta chain was identified in a study of CD8+CD57+ T cells in acquired aplastic anemia. For the study at large: An average of approximately 3.2 ug of DNA was obtained from sorted CD4+ and CD8+ cells. Whole-study results and caveats: Patients had roughly 30 CD8+ CDR3 sequences in common with controls (the shared set).

The CDR3 has 16 residues. Germline assignment: CDR1 DFQATT and CDR2 SNEGSKA (reference sequence). Sequencing involved patients with CD8+CD57+ cell expansion previously shown by flow cytometry. This clonotype was seen at least ten times. Its specificity is not known. At one boundary the junction diverges from the germline segment, which might be a read error. TCR beta VDJ and CDR3 profiles were obtained from a genomic DNA template. MiXCR, applied by TCRdb to the reads, yields one record per CDR3 protein. The sample comprises about 98,000 distinct CDR3 sequences, about 67% of which are singletons, and 65% rests with the top ten.

The source of this sequence is a human donor with aplastic anemia. This chain joins TRBV20-1 and TRBJ2-3; 11 bases match TRBD2. Material for sequencing was sorted CD4+, CD8+, or CD8+CD57+ T cells (not recorded which) from PBMCs. The CDR3 reads CSARGVAGGSTYTQYF. As DNA, the CDR3 is TGCAGTGCTAGAGGGGTAGCGGGGGGGAGCACATATACGCAGTATTTT.